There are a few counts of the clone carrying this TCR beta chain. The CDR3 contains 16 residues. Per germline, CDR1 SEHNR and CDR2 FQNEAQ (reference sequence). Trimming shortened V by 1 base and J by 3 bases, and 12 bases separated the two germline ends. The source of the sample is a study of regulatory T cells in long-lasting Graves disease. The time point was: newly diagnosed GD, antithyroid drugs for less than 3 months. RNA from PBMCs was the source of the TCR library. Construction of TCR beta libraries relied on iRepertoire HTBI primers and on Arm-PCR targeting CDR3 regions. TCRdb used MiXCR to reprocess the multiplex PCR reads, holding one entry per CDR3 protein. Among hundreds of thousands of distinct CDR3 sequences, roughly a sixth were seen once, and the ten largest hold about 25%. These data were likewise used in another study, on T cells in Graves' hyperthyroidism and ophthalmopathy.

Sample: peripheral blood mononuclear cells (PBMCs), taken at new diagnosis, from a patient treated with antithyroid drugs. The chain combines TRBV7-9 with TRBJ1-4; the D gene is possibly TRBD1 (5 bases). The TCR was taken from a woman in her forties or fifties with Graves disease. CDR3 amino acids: CASSLGFQGANEKLFF. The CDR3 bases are TGTGCCAGCAGCTTAGGATTCCAGGGAGCTAATGAAAAACTGTTTTTT.